These 12 T cell receptor beta chains were sequenced from one sample in a study of blood T cell repertoires in COVID-19. Here immunoSEQ multiplex PCR was the method, and the copy in TCRdb shows in-frame clones only, minus some. Seen here are approximately 84,000 clones, 80% observed once, and the top ten hold 16%. Sequencing input: peripheral blood. Receptors were obtained from a human donor in a cohort sampled during active COVID-19.

The chain combines TRBV23-1 with TRBJ2-1; TRBD2 matches 9 bases. TRBV23-1 is assigned to the ORF class and has an uncertain function. This CDR3 is built from 18 residues. Germline trimming cut 6 bases from V and 2 bases from J; bases unmatched to any gene: 14. The CDR3: CASSRSGASGTTYNEQFF. The CDR3 DNA reads as TGCGCCAGCAGCCGTTCGGGGGCTAGCGGGACTACCTACAATGAGCAGTTCTTC.

This clone was recorded a few times. The V and J genes are TRBV27 and TRBJ1-1, with D possibly being TRBD1 (5 bases). Per germline, CDR1 MNHEY and CDR2 SMNVEV (reference sequence). The V gene lost 6 bases and the J gene lost 1 base, with 6 bases spanning the gap. CDR3 size: 12 residues. The CDR3 nucleotides read TGTGCCAGCAGGGACACGAACACTGAAGCTTTCTTT. Its translation: CASRDTNTEAFF.

This clone has a count of ten or more. The CDR3 sequence is CASSPTGSYGYTF. DNA for the CDR3: TGTGCCAGCAGCCCGACAGGGAGCTATGGCTACACCTTC. The chain recombines TRBV6-5 with TRBJ1-2, with 7 bases fitting TRBD1. The V gene end was trimmed by 6 bases and the J gene end by 4 bases; junction bases not matched to a gene: 5. This CDR3 has 13 amino acids. From germline, CDR1 is MNHEY and CDR2 SVGAGI.

This chain joins TRBV15 and TRBJ2-5; 8 nucleotides agree with TRBD1. Trimming cost V 0 bases and J 5 bases; bases outside gene matches: 8. This CDR3 contains 16 residues. Germline CDR1 and CDR2: LNHNV and YYDKDF (reference sequence). The CDR3 loop reads CATSRDHDRGYETQYF. The CDR3 DNA follows: TGTGCCACCAGCAGAGACCATGACAGGGGATATGAGACCCAGTACTTC. Based on the CDR3 plus reference TRBV15 and TRBJ2-5, the full variable domain is DAMVIQNPRYQVTQFGKPVTLSCSQTLNHNVMYWYQQKSSQAPKLLFHYYDKDFNNEADTPDNFQSRRPNTSFCFLDIRSPGLGDTAMYLCATSRDHDRGYETQYFGPGTRLLVL.

V gene TRBV14 combines with J gene TRBJ2-1, with 12 positions matching TRBD2. Losses at the gene ends were 4 bases for V and 3 bases for J; bases not matched to a gene: 13. The CDR3 covers 19 residues. From germline, CDR1 is SGHDN and CDR2 FVKESK. CDR3 nucleotide sequence: TGTGCCAGCAGCCGGCAGACTAGACTAGCGGGGGTGGGCTACAATGAGCAGTTCTTC. Its translation: CASSRQTRLAGVGYNEQFF.

This clone has a single count. At one of its ends the junction is not consistent with the germline gene, which may arise from a read error. The same CDR3 arises from other DNA sequences in this sample as well. V gene TRBV7-9 combines with J gene TRBJ1-3; D is possibly TRBD1 (5 bases). The CDR3 has 14 amino acids. Germline-derived CDR1 and CDR2 are SEHNR and FQNEAQ (reference sequence). Here the CDR3 reads CASSSQGSGNTIYF. Written as DNA, the CDR3 is TGTGCCAGTAGCTCTCAGGGCTCTGGAAACACCATATATTTT.

This rearrangement joins TRBV24-1 to TRBJ2-1; 15 positions agree with TRBD2. Per the germline V gene, CDR1 is KGHDR and CDR2 is SFDVKD. V lost 3 bases, J lost 7 bases, and 9 bases stayed unmatched. This CDR3 has 18 amino acids. The CDR3 is CATSDVPGLAGGANEQFF. The CDR3 DNA reads as TGTGCCACCAGTGATGTCCCGGGACTAGCGGGAGGAGCGAATGAGCAGTTCTTC.

The chain recombines TRBV19 with TRBJ2-6; 11 positions match TRBD1. This CDR3 contains 16 residues. Unmatched junction bases numbered 1, after V lost 4 bases and J lost 2 bases. Per germline, CDR1 LNHDA and CDR2 SQIVND (reference sequence). The DNA for the CDR3 is TGTGCCAGTAGTACGGGACAGGGGGCTGGGGCCAACGTCCTGACTTTC. Protein sequence: CASSTGQGAGANVLTF.

The CDR3: CASSLPGGSVEQYF. CDR3 nucleotide sequence: TGTGCCAGCAGCTTACCGGGGGGAAGCGTCGAGCAGTACTTC. This chain joins TRBV11-1 and TRBJ2-7; 7 bases map to TRBD2. This CDR3 has 14 residues. In germline, CDR1 is SGHAT, CDR2 FQDESV (reference sequence). Trimming removed 2 bases from V and 6 bases from J; junction bases left unmatched: 7.

The chain links TRBV15 to TRBJ2-1, with TRBD1 matching 8 bases. The CDR3 spans 16 residues. The V gene end was trimmed by 1 base and the J gene end by 8 bases; junction bases not matched to a gene: 10. Germline-derived CDR1 and CDR2 are LNHNV and YYDKDF (reference sequence). The CDR3 loop is CATSRGRDRPGDEQFF. The CDR3 DNA reads as TGTGCCACCAGCAGAGGACGGGACAGGCCTGGAGATGAGCAGTTCTTC. Based on the CDR3 plus reference TRBV15 and TRBJ2-1, the full variable domain is DAMVIQNPRYQVTQFGKPVTLSCSQTLNHNVMYWYQQKSSQAPKLLFHYYDKDFNNEADTPDNFQSRRPNTSFCFLDIRSPGLGDTAMYLCATSRGRDRPGDEQFFGPGTRLTVL.

CDR3: CASSYGRGSYEQYF. As DNA, the CDR3 is TGTGCCAGCAGTTACGGGAGGGGATCCTACGAGCAGTACTTC. The chain recombines TRBV6-5 with TRBJ2-7; TRBD2 aligns across 7 bases. Germline loops: CDR1 MNHEY, CDR2 SVGAGI. CDR3 size: 14 residues. V was pared by 2 bases and J by 1 base, with 2 bases of the junction left unmatched.

This clone appeared a few times. The chain combines TRBV27 with TRBJ2-1; tentatively, D is TRBD2 (5 bases). V was trimmed by 4 bases and J by 8 bases, leaving 9 bases between them. Germline V gives CDR1 MNHEY, CDR2 SMNVEV (reference sequence). The CDR3 covers 12 residues. CDR3 bases: TGTGCCAGCAGTTCAAAGCGGTATGAGCAGTTCTTC. Amino acid sequence: CASSSKRYEQFF.